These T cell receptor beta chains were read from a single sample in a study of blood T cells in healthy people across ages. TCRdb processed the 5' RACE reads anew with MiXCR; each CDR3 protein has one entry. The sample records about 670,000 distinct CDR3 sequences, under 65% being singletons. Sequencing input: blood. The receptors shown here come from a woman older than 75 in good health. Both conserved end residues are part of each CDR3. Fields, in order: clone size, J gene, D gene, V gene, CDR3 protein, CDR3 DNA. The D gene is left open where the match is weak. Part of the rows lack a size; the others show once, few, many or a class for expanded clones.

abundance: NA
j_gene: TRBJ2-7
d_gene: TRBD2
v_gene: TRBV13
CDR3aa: CASSLWSGRVPYNEQYF
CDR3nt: TGTGCCAGCAGCTTATGGTCAGGGAGGGTACCCTACAATGAGCAGTACTTC

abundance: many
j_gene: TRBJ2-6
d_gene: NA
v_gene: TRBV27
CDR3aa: CASSPYSSGANVLTF
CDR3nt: TGTGCCAGCAGTCCCTACAGCTCTGGGGCCAACGTCCTGACTTTC

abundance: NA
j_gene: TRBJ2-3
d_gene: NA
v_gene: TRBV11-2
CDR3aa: CASSPAGAAGDTQYF
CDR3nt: TGTGCCAGCAGCCCCGCCGGGGCCGCCGGAGATACGCAGTATTTT

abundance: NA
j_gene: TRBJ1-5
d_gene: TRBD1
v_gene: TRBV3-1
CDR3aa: CAGSLQGTGQPQHF
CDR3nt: TGTGCCGGCAGCCTCCAGGGGACAGGTCAGCCCCAGCATTTT

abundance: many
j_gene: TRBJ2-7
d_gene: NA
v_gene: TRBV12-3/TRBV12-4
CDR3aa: CASSFVGFDEQYF
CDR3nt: TGTGCCAGCAGTTTCGTGGGTTTCGACGAGCAGTACTTC

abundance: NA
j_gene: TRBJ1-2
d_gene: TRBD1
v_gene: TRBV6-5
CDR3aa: CASSQTGTVGYGYTF
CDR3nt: TGTGCCAGCAGTCAGACTGGGACAGTCGGCTATGGCTACACCTTC

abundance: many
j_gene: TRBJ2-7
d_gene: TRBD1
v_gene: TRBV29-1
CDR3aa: CSGGDRSYEQYF
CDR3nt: TGCAGCGGCGGGGACAGGTCCTACGAGCAGTACTTC

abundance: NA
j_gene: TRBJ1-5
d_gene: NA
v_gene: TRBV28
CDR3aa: CASTRGSWQPQHF
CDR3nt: TGTGCCAGCACCCGGGGCAGCTGGCAGCCCCAGCATTTT

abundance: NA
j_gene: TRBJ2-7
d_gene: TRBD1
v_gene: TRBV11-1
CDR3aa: CASSHDRGPYEQYF
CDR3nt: TGTGCCAGCAGCCACGACAGGGGTCCCTACGAGCAGTACTTC

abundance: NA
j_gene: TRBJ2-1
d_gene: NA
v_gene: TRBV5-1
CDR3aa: CASSRGGSEYNEQFF
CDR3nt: TGCGCCAGCAGCCGTGGGGGGAGCGAGTACAATGAGCAGTTCTTC

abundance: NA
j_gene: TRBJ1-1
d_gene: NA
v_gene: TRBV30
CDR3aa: CAWSFGSGDEAFF
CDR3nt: TGTGCCTGGAGTTTTGGGAGTGGAGATGAAGCTTTCTTT

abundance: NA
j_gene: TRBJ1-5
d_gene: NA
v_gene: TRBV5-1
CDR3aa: CASSPHPGRGDQPQHF
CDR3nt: TGCGCCAGCAGCCCTCACCCGGGTCGTGGGGATCAGCCCCAGCATTTT

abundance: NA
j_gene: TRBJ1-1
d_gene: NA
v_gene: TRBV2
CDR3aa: CASSDVRRPTEAFF
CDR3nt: TGTGCCAGCAGTGACGTGAGGCGTCCCACTGAAGCTTTCTTT

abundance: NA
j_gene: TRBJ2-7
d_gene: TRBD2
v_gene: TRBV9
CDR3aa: CASSPGGSAYEQYF
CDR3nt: TGTGCCAGCTCACCGGGGGGTAGTGCCTACGAGCAGTACTTC

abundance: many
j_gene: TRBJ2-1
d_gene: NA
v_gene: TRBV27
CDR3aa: CASSFQRGEQFF
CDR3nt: TGTGCCAGCAGTTTCCAAAGGGGTGAGCAGTTCTTC

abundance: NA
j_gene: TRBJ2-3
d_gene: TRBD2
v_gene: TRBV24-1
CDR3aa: CATSDSWTSERTDTQYF
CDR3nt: TGTGCCACCAGTGATTCCTGGACTAGCGAACGCACAGATACGCAGTATTTT

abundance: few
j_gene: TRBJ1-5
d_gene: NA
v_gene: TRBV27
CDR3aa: CASSLSDSRGPRFSNQPQHF
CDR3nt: TGTGCCAGCAGTTTATCCGACAGTCGGGGGCCACGATTTAGCAATCAGCCCCAGCATTTT

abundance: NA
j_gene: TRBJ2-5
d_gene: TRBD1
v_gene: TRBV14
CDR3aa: CASSEAGGHYNEQYF
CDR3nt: TGTGCCAGCAGCGAGGCAGGGGGACACTACAATGAGCAGTACTTC

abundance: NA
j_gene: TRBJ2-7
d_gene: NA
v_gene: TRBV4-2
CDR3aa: CASSQDQTGSTYEQYF
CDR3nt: TGTGCCAGCAGCCAAGATCAAACGGGGTCGACCTACGAGCAGTACTTC

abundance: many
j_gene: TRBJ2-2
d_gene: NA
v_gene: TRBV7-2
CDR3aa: CASSSRTEGSGELFF
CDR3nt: TGTGCCAGCAGCTCAAGGACCGAGGGCTCCGGGGAGCTGTTTTTT

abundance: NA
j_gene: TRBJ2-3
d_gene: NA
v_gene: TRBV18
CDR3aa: CACAESSTDTQYF
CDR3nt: TGTGCCTGCGCTGAGTCTAGCACAGATACGCAGTATTTT

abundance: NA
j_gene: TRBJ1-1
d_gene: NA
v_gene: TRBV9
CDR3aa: CASSATLESYTEAFF
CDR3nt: TGTGCCAGCAGCGCCACACTAGAGAGCTACACTGAAGCTTTCTTT

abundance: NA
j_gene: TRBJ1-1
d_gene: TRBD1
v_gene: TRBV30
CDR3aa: CAWNRDRGVTEAFF
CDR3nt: TGTGCCTGGAACCGAGACAGGGGGGTCACTGAAGCTTTCTTT

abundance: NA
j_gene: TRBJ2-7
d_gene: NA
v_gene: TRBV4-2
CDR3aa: CASSQSTGYSYEQYF
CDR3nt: TGTGCCAGCAGCCAAAGTACAGGGTACTCCTACGAGCAGTACTTC

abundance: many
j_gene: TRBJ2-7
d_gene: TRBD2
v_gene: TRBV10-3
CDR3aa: CAISESMVAGGEQYF
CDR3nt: TGTGCCATCAGTGAGTCGATGGTCGCGGGAGGCGAGCAGTACTTC

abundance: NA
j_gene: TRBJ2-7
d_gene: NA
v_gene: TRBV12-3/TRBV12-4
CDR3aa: CASSLQDSCEQYF
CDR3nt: TGTGCCAGCAGTTTACAGGATTCCTGCGAGCAGTACTTC

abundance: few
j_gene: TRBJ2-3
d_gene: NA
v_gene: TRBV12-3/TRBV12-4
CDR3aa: CASSYRFSVTTDTQYF
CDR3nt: TGTGCCAGCAGTTACCGGTTTAGCGTGACCACAGATACGCAGTATTTT

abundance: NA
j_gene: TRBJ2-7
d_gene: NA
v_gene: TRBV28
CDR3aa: CASSFLQAGPYEQYF
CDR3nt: TGTGCCAGCAGTTTTCTTCAGGCGGGGCCCTACGAGCAGTACTTC

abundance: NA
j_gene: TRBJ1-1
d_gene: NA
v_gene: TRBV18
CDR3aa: CASSGGIQVGLTEAFF
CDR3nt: TGTGCCAGCTCAGGGGGCATACAGGTCGGTCTCACTGAAGCTTTCTTT

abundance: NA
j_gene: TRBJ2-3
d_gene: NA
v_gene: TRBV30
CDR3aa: CAWSTGIDTRYF
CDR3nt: TGTGCCTGGAGTACGGGCATCGATACGCGGTATTTT

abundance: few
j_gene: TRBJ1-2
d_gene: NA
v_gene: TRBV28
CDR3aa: CASSLSNERYGYTF
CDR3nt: TGTGCCAGCAGTTTATCCAACGAAAGATATGGCTACACCTTC

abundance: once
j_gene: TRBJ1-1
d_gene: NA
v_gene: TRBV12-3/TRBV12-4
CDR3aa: CASRSFGVVAFF
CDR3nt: TGTGCCAGCAGGTCCTTTGGGGTAGTAGCTTTCTTT

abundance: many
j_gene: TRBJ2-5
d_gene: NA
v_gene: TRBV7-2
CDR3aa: CASSPTTQATAQYF
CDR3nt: TGTGCCAGCAGCCCTACGACCCAAGCAACGGCCCAGTACTTC

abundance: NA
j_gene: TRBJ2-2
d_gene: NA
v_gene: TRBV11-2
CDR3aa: CASSLGQIGELFF
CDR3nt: TGTGCCAGCAGCTTAGGGCAGATCGGGGAGCTGTTTTTT

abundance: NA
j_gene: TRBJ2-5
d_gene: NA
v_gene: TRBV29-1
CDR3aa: CSVGEGQETQYF
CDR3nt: TGCAGCGTTGGAGAGGGCCAAGAGACCCAGTACTTC

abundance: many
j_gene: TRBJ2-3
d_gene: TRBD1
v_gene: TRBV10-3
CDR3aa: CAISDPGQGTDTQYF
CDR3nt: TGTGCCATCAGTGACCCGGGACAGGGCACAGATACGCAGTATTTT

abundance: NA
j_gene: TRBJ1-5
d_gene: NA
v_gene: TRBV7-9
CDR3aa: CASSMPGNQPQHF
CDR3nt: TGTGCCAGCAGCATGCCCGGGAATCAGCCCCAGCATTTT

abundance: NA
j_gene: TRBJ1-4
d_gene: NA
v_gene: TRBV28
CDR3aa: CASSLPTGNEKLFF
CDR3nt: TGTGCCAGCAGTCTCCCGACAGGAAATGAAAAACTGTTTTTT

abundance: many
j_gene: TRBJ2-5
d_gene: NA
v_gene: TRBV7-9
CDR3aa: CASSQITWGAYQETQYF
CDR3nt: TGTGCCAGCAGCCAAATAACGTGGGGCGCGTACCAAGAGACCCAGTACTTC

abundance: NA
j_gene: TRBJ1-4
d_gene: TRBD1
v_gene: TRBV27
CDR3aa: CASSPRQGYEKLFF
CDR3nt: TGTGCCAGCAGTCCCAGACAGGGATATGAAAAACTGTTTTTT

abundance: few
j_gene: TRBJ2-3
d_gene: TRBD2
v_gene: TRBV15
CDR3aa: CATSKPWGLLAAPTDTQYF
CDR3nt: TGTGCCACCAGCAAACCTTGGGGGCTACTAGCGGCCCCTACAGATACGCAGTATTTT

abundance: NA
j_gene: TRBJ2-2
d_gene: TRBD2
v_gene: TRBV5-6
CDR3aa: CASSSTSGRHTGELFF
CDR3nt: TGTGCCAGCAGCTCCACTAGCGGGAGGCACACCGGGGAGCTGTTTTTT